This TCR beta chain was sequenced in a study of blood T cell repertoires in COVID-19. Study-level background: Collection of acute and convalescent COVID-19 samples took place in the United States, Italy and Spain.

Libraries were prepared by immunoSEQ multiplex PCR; TCRdb keeps only in-frame clonotypes and omits some of them. There are about 330,000 clones in the sample; around 90% occur only once, and about 6% lies in the top ten. The V end was cut by 1 base, the J end by 3 bases, with 9 bases between. Germline V CDR1 and CDR2: GTSNPN, SVGIG (reference sequence). CDR3 length equals 13 residues. The source is a woman aged 25 to 39 who had recovered from COVID-19. Material: PBMCs or T cells enriched from blood (not recorded which). This chain connects TRBV30 to TRBJ1-1; D gene uncertain. Here the CDR3 DNA reads TGTGCCTGGAGTGACGTCGGTGACACTGAAGCTTTCTTT. Translated: CAWSDVGDTEAFF.